This T cell receptor beta chain stems from a study of blood T cell repertoires in COVID-19. At the level of the study: Samples of COVID-19 (acute and convalescent) were obtained from the United States, Italy and Spain. T cells, B-cell-depleted T cells, or PBMCs supplied cDNA or gDNA.

Per the original data handling: Amplified reference gene primers provided the basis for estimating nucleated cell counts. Sequencing used immunoSEQ multiplex PCR; TCRdb keeps in-frame clones, though not all of them. V and J calls and clone size come straight from that table; D and trimming were deduced from the DNA. The sample records a few hundred thousand clones, more than 75% being singletons. With 3 bases removed from V and 3 bases from J, the gap between germline ends came to 15 bases. Germline CDR1 reads SQVTM; CDR2 reads ANQGSEA. The length of the CDR3 is 14 residues. Which cohort a participant joined came from the clinical history participants gave.

The chain carries TRBV29-1 and TRBJ2-7, with a tentative D call TRBD1 (7 bases). The material sequenced was PBMCs or T cells enriched from blood (not recorded which). This sequence originates from a woman in her twenties or thirties who had recovered from COVID-19. In nucleotides, the CDR3 is TGCAGCGTTGACACCAGGGGGGACGGCTACGAGCAGTACTTC. Translation: CSVDTRGDGYEQYF.